This T cell receptor beta chain was identified in a study of cytomegalovirus exposure and HLA in healthy donors. Study results and limitations: The classifier reportedly diagnosed cytomegalovirus status with high sensitivity and specificity. Most of the TCR beta V segments (in an earlier analysis) were productive either about 87% or about 30% of the time. Exclusion as indistinguishable affected some V segments, including TRBV6-2 and TRBV6-3.

Trimming took off 2 bases at V and 8 bases at J, with 9 bases between the two ends. CDR1 and CDR2 from the germline V gene are SGHNT and YENEEA. CDR3 length: 13 amino acids. It was with 60 Vbeta and 13 Jbeta primers that the PCR ran. Profiled with immunoSEQ multiplex PCR; TCRdb holds only in-frame clones, not every one. The sample lists 55,000 to 85,000 clones, approximately 80% seen once, with 7.8% in the top ten. In regard to this clone: Its antigen is not identified.

This TCR was sampled from a man aged 18-30 years in good health and CMV-seropositive. The sample comprised PBMCs. The chain couples TRBV11-3 to TRBJ2-2; D is ambiguous. This CDR3 is CASSLPLSGELFF. DNA for the CDR3: TGTGCCAGCAGCTTACCCTTGAGTGGGGAGCTGTTTTTT.